This T cell receptor beta chain was obtained from a study of OX40 agonist ivuxolimab in advanced cancers. Study-wide results and limits: Relatively little clonal expansion, among the lowest observed, appeared in partial responders at 0.1-3.0 mg/kg. Clonal expansion was seen in CD4+ and CD8+ blood T cells by week 6 at 0.1 to 3.0 mg/kg. Low normalized clonal expansion also occurred in some nonresponding patients.

Germline V CDR1 and CDR2: MNHNY, SVGAGI (reference sequence). The CDR3 has 16 amino acids. Trimming stripped 5 bases from V and 0 bases from J, with 11 bases between. Generated by immunoSEQ multiplex PCR, the TCRdb table keeps only in-frame clones and is missing some. The table includes roughly 56,000 clones, roughly 84% detected once. In the case of this clone: What it recognizes is unknown.

V and J are TRBV6-6 and TRBJ1-6; unclear D gene. This specimen consisted of CD4+ or CD8+ T cells sorted from blood, obtained in a trial of the OX40 agonist ivuxolimab. The clonotype was recovered from an adult with an advanced solid tumor such as melanoma, head and neck, liver or kidney cancer. In DNA form, the CDR3 reads TGTGCCAGCAGTCCTCCCGCCTACTCCTATAATTCACCCCTCCACTTT. Encoded protein: CASSPPAYSYNSPLHF.